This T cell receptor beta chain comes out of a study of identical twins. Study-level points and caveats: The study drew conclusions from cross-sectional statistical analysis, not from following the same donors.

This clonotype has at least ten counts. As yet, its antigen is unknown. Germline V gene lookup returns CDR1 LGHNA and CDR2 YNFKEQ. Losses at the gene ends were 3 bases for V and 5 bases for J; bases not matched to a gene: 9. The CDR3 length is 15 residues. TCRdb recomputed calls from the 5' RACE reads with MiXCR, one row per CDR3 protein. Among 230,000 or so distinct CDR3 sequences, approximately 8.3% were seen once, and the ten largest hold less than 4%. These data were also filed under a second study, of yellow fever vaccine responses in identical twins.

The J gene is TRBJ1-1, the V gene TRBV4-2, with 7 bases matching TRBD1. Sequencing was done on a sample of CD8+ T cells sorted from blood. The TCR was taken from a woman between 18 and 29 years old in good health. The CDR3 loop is CASSHTKQGKTEAFF. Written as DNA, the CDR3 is TGTGCCAGCAGCCATACCAAACAGGGGAAAACTGAAGCTTTCTTT.